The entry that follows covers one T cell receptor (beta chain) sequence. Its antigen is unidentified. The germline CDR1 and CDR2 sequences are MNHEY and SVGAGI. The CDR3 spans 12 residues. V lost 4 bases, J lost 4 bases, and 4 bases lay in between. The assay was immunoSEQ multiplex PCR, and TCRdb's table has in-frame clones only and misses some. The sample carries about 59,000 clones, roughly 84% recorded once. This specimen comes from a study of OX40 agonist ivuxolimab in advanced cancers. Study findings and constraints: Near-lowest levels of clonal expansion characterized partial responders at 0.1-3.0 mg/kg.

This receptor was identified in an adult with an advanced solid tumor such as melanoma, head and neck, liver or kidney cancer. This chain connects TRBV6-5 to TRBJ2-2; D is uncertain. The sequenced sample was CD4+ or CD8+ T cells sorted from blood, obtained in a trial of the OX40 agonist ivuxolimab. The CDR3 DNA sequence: TGTGCCAGCAGTTCAACCACCGGGGAGCTGTTTTTT. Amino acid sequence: CASSSTTGELFF.